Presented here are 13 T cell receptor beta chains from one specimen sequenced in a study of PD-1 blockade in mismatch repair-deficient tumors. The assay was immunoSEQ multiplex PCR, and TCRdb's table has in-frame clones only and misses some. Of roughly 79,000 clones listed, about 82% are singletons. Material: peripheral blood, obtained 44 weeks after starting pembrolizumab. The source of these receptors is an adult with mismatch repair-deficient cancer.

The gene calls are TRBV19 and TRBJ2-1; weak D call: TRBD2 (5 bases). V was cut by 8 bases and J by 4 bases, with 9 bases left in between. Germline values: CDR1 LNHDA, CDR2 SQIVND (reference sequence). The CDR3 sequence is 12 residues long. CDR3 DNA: TGTGCCAGTCAAGGAGGTTACAATGAGCAGTTCTTC. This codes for CASQGGYNEQFF. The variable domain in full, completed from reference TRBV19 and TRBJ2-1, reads DGGITQSPKYLFRKEGQNVTLSCEQNLNHDAMYWYRQDPGQGLRLIYYSQIVNDFQKGDIAEGYSVSREKKESFPLTVTSAQKNPTAFYLCASQGGYNEQFFGPGTRLTVL.

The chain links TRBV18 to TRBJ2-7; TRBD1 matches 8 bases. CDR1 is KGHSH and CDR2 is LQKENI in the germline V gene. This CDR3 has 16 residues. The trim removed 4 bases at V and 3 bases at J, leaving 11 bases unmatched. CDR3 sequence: CASSLQPGQVSYEQYF. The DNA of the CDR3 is TGTGCCAGCTCACTACAACCGGGACAGGTGAGCTACGAGCAGTACTTC.

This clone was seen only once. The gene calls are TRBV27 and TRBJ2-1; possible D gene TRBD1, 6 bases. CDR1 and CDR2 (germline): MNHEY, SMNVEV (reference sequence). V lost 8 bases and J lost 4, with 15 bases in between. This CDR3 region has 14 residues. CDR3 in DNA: TGTGCCAGCCGGGACATATCTCTATACAATGAGCAGTTCTTC. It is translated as CASRDISLYNEQFF.

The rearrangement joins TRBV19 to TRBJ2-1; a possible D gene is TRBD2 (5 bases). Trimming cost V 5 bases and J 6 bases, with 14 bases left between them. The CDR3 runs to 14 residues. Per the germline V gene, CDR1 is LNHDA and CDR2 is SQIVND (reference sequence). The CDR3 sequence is CASSPTGWVNEQFF. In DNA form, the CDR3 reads TGTGCCAGTAGTCCAACGGGGTGGGTCAATGAGCAGTTCTTC.

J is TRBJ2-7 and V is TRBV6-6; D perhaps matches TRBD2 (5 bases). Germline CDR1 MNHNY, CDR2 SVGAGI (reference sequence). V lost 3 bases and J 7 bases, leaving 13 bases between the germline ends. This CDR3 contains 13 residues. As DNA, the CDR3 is TGTGCCAGCAGTTATGAGGGATTCTGGGAGCAGTACTTC. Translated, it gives CASSYEGFWEQYF.

Here the CDR3 DNA reads TGTGCCAGCAGCGTAGGGTGGGTCATGAACACTGAAGCTTTCTTT. Translated: CASSVGWVMNTEAFF. J is TRBJ1-1 and V is TRBV9; D unresolved. With 0 bases removed from V and 0 bases from J, the gap between germline ends came to 9 bases. This CDR3 region has 15 residues. In germline, CDR1 is SGDLS, CDR2 YYNGEE.

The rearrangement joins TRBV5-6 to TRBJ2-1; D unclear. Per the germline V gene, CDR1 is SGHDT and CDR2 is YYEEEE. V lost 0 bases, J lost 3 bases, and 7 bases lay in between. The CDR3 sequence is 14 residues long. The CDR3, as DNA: TGTGCCAGCAGCTTGGGGCGCGTCTACAATGAGCAGTTCTTC. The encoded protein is CASSLGRVYNEQFF.

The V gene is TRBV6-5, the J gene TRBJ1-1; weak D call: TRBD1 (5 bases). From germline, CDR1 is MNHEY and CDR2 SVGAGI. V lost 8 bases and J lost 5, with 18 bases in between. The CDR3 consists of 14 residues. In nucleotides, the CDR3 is TGTGCCAGCTCCGACCGGGACCCAGGGACTGAAGCTTTCTTT. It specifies CASSDRDPGTEAFF.

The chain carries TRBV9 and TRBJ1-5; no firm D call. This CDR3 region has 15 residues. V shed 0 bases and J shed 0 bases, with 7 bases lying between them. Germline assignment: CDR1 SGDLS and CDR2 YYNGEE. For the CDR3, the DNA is TGTGCCAGCAGCGTAGACGGGATTAGCAATCAGCCCCAGCATTTT. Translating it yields CASSVDGISNQPQHF.

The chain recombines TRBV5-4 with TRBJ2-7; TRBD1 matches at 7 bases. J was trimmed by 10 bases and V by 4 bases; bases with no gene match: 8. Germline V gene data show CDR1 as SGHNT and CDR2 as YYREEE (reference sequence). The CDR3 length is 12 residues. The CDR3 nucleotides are TGTGCCAGCAGCCCTGACAGGGTAAAACAGTACTTC. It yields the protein CASSPDRVKQYF.

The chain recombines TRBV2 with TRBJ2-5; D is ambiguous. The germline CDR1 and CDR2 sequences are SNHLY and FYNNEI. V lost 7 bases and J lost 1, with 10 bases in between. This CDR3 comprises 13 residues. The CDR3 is CASTRLPQETQYF. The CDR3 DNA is TGTGCCAGCACCCGGCTGCCCCAAGAGACCCAGTACTTC.

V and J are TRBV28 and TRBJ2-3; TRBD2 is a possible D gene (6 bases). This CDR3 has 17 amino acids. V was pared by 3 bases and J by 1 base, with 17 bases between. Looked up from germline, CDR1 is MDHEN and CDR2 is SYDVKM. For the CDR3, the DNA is TGTGCCAGCAGTTTTCTAGGGCGGGCTAGCGGCACAGATACGCAGTATTTT. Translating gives CASSFLGRASGTDTQYF.

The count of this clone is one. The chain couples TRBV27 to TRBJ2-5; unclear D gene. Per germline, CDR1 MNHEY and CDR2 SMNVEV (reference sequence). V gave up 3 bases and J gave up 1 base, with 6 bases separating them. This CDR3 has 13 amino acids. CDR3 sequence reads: CASSLWAQETQYF. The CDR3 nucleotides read TGTGCCAGCAGTTTGTGGGCCCAAGAGACCCAGTACTTC.